This TCR beta chain was identified in a study of cytomegalovirus exposure and HLA in healthy donors. Study results and caveats: Rare TCR sequences predominated, though certain public TCRs were found in many donors. The study labeled approximately 150 TCR beta chains cytomegalovirus-associated.

TCRdb's table, derived via immunoSEQ multiplex PCR, lists solely in-frame clones and lacks some. The sample has 90,000 to 130,000 clones; about 92% are singletons. V was pared by 4 bases and J by 6 bases, with 19 bases between. The CDR3 consists of 16 residues. Looked up from germline, CDR1 is MDHEN and CDR2 is SYDVKM. While the first cohort had fewer than 850 subjects, the donors belonged to the separate validation cohort of about 110 subjects. About this clone: What it recognizes is unknown.

Sequencing input: PBMCs. The receptor's source is a woman aged 18 to 35 in good health and CMV-seronegative. V gene TRBV28 combines with J gene TRBJ2-1; TRBD2 is a possible D gene (7 bases). CDR3 amino acids: CASSSSRGRDVNEQFF. CDR3 DNA: TGTGCCAGCAGTTCGAGTAGGGGGAGGGATGTCAATGAGCAGTTCTTC. Full variable domain (remainder filled in from reference TRBV28 and TRBJ2-1): DVKVTQSSRYLVKRTGEKVFLECVQDMDHENMFWYRQDPGLGLRLIYFSYDVKMKEKGDIPEGYSVSREKKERFSLILESASTNQTSMYLCASSSSRGRDVNEQFFGPGTRLTVL.